Below are 29 T cell receptor beta chains sequenced from a single sample in a study of blood T cell repertoires in COVID-19. Profiling relied on immunoSEQ multiplex PCR, and the TCRdb table lists in-frame clones only, not all of them. The profile shows 250,000 to 400,000 clones, about 87% of them singletons. Sequenced: peripheral blood. The receptor source for this set is a woman aged 25 to 39 with COVID-19, enrolled during active disease.

The V call is TRBV7-2, the J call TRBJ2-6; 7 bases match TRBD2. V shed 2 bases, J shed 0 bases, and the junction held 7 bases outside the gene matches. The CDR3 consists of 18 residues. CDR1 is SGHTA, CDR2 FQGNSA, per germline. CDR3 in amino acids: CASSLKLALSSGANVLTF. Here the CDR3 DNA reads TGTGCCAGCAGCTTAAAACTAGCGCTAAGCTCTGGGGCCAACGTCCTGACTTTC.

The rearrangement uses TRBV5-4 and TRBJ2-1; TRBD1 matches 8 bases. The CDR3 covers 14 residues. The V segment lost 7 bases and the J segment 5 bases; nucleotides outside the gene matches: 8. The germline gives CDR1 SGHNT, CDR2 YYREEE (reference sequence). The CDR3 DNA reads as TGTGCCAGCGGGGGACAGGTAGTTAACAATGAGCAGTTCTTC. It yields the protein CASGGQVVNNEQFF.

CDR3 in DNA: TGTGCTAGTGGTTTGATTGGGACAGTCGGGAACACTGAAGCTTTCTTT. It is translated as CASGLIGTVGNTEAFF. The chain carries TRBV12-5 and TRBJ1-1, with 7 bases identical to TRBD1. J was trimmed by 1 base and V by 2 bases; bases with no gene match: 7. Germline V gene lookup returns CDR1 LGHNT and CDR2 FRNRAP. The CDR3 spans 16 residues.

The chain has TRBV6-5 and TRBJ2-2, with TRBD2 as a possible D gene (5 bases). V lost 4 bases to trimming and J lost 3 bases, with 9 bases between them. CDR3 length: 14 residues. Germline CDR1 and CDR2: MNHEY and SVGAGI. CDR3 residues: CASSLRRDTGELFF. DNA of the CDR3: TGTGCCAGCAGTTTACGGCGGGACACCGGGGAGCTGTTTTTT.

This chain links TRBV7-9 with TRBJ2-3; tentative D call: TRBD2 (5 bases). Per the germline V gene, CDR1 is SEHNR and CDR2 is FQNEAQ (reference sequence). Trimming pared 5 bases from V and 6 bases from J, leaving 9 bases between. CDR3 size: 12 residues. The CDR3 DNA is TGTGCCAGCAGCATACTAGACGATACGCAGTATTTT. Amino acids: CASSILDDTQYF.

The genes are TRBV9 and TRBJ1-1, with TRBD1 as a possible D gene (6 bases). The germline V and J ends were trimmed by 4 bases and 1 base, with 11 bases remaining between them. Germline V gene sequence: CDR1 SGDLS, CDR2 YYNGEE. This CDR3 is 14 amino acids long. CDR3 amino acids: CASSPGGWNTEAFF. CDR3 nucleotide sequence: TGTGCCAGCAGCCCGGGGGGCTGGAACACTGAAGCTTTCTTT.

This chain's CDR3 is CASRSTGAANEKLFF. CDR3 nucleotide sequence: TGTGCCAGTAGATCTACAGGGGCCGCTAATGAAAAACTGTTTTTT. This chain links TRBV19 with TRBJ1-4; 7 bases are shared with TRBD1. V lost 6 bases, J lost 3 bases, and 7 bases stayed unmatched. This CDR3 contains 15 residues. Germline V gene sequence: CDR1 LNHDA, CDR2 SQIVND (reference sequence).

This clone has a handful of counts. The J gene is TRBJ2-1, the V gene TRBV13; 14 bases are shared with TRBD2. The CDR3 consists of 18 residues. Germline lookup yields CDR1 PRHDT and CDR2 FYEKMQ (reference sequence). Trimming at V came to 6 bases and at J to 5 bases, leaving 12 bases not matched to a gene. For the CDR3, the DNA is TGTGCCAGCAGGGGGACTAGCGGGGGAGACAATTGGGACAATGAGCAGTTCTTC. Translation: CASRGTSGGDNWDNEQFF.

This sequence joins TRBV27 and TRBJ2-5, with D perhaps TRBD1 (6 bases). Germline V gene data show CDR1 as MNHEY and CDR2 as SMNVEV (reference sequence). The CDR3 consists of 13 residues. Trimming took off 3 bases at V and 3 bases at J, with 8 bases between the two ends. The DNA of the CDR3 is TGTGCCAGCAGTTTGCAGGGGAAAGAGACCCAGTACTTC. Its translation: CASSLQGKETQYF.

The chain employs TRBV7-9 and TRBJ1-2; tentative D call: TRBD1 (6 bases). V was pared by 5 bases and J by 9 bases, with 16 bases between. The V gene's germline CDR1 is SEHNR and CDR2 FQNEAQ (reference sequence). CDR3 length: 13 amino acids. DNA for the CDR3: TGTGCCAGCAGCCACCCCGGGACAATAAGCTACACCTTC. Residues: CASSHPGTISYTF. The full variable domain, in which reference TRBV7-9 and TRBJ1-2 provide the parts outside the CDR3, is DTGVSQNPRHKITKRGQNVTFRCDPISEHNRLYWYRQTLGQGPEFLTYFQNEAQLEKSRLLSDRFSAERPKGSFSTLEIQRTEQGDSAMYLCASSHPGTISYTFGSGTRLTVV.

The V gene is TRBV7-8, the J gene TRBJ2-3; D may be TRBD2 (5 bases). Germline V gene sequence: CDR1 SGHVS, CDR2 FQNEAQ. V was pared by 5 bases and J by 0 bases, with 15 bases between. This CDR3 is built from 16 residues. The CDR3 DNA reads as TGTGCCAGCAGCGGAAAGCCCGGGAAAAGCACAGATACGCAGTATTTT. Translated, it gives CASSGKPGKSTDTQYF.

The chain couples TRBV2 to TRBJ1-5; weak D call: TRBD1 (5 bases). V was clipped by 2 bases and J by 3 bases, with 11 bases between them. The CDR3 is made up of 15 amino acids. Germline-derived CDR1 and CDR2 are SNHLY and FYNNEI. Written as DNA, the CDR3 is TGTGCCAGCAGTGAACGCGGGGCTCTCAATCAGCCCCAGCATTTT. Translating it yields CASSERGALNQPQHF.

This chain connects TRBV9 to TRBJ1-2, with D possibly being TRBD1 (6 bases). With 4 bases removed from V and 1 base from J, the gap between germline ends came to 14 bases. The CDR3 has 15 amino acids. Germline V CDR1 and CDR2: SGDLS, YYNGEE. CDR3 sequence (DNA): TGTGCCAGCAGCCCGCGACAGGAGATTAACTATGGCTACACCTTC. Its protein product is CASSPRQEINYGYTF.

The gene calls are TRBV28 and TRBJ1-1, with D possibly matching TRBD1 (5 bases). V was pared by 5 bases and J by 5 bases, with 18 bases between. Per germline, CDR1 MDHEN and CDR2 SYDVKM. The CDR3 extends over 15 amino acids. In nucleotides, the CDR3 is TGTGCCAGCAGTGAAAGTACCGGGCCAGGGACTGAAGCTTTCTTT. This sequence encodes CASSESTGPGTEAFF.

This sequence joins TRBV15 and TRBJ1-4, with a tentative D call TRBD1 (6 bases). V lost 3 bases to trimming and J lost 8 bases, with 7 bases between them. The CDR3 sequence is 12 residues long. Germline CDR1 is LNHNV and CDR2 is YYDKDF (reference sequence). This chain's CDR3 is CATSRDREKLFF. The CDR3 coding sequence is TGTGCCACCAGCAGGGACAGAGAAAAACTGTTTTTT.

J is TRBJ2-3 and V is TRBV9, with D hard to call. Between the trimmed V and J ends, which lost 0 bases and 6 bases, there was a span of 14 bases. Germline loops: CDR1 SGDLS, CDR2 YYNGEE. CDR3 length: 15 residues. CDR3 coding DNA: TGTGCCAGCAGCGTAGGCCAGCTCTCCGGGGATACGCAGTATTTT. Protein product: CASSVGQLSGDTQYF.

This chain joins TRBV7-2 and TRBJ2-7, with 11 bases that match TRBD1. Per the germline V gene, CDR1 is SGHTA and CDR2 is FQGNSA. This CDR3 comprises 13 residues. The V and J ends lost 4 bases and 11 bases, in that order; junction bases with no gene match: 7. The CDR3 sequence is CASSSDRGPRKYF. In DNA form, the CDR3 reads TGTGCCAGCAGCTCGGACAGGGGGCCGAGAAAGTACTTC.

The CDR3 DNA sequence: TGTGCCAGTAGAGCTATATTGGGGCCAGGGGGTAATGAGCAGTTCTTC. Translation: CASRAILGPGGNEQFF. The chain combines TRBV19 with TRBJ2-1; 7 bases fit TRBD1. CDR1 is LNHDA and CDR2 is SQIVND in the germline V gene (reference sequence). The CDR3 sequence is 16 residues long. Trimming cost V 6 bases and J 7 bases; bases outside gene matches: 15.

CDR3: CASSQAADGELFF. CDR3 DNA: TGTGCCAGCAGCCAGGCGGCGGACGGGGAGCTGTTTTTT. V gene TRBV14 combines with J gene TRBJ2-2; D ambiguous. The CDR3 spans 13 residues. The ends were cut back, 3 bases at V and 7 bases at J, with 9 bases in the middle. Per the germline V gene, CDR1 is SGHDN and CDR2 is FVKESK.

The J gene is TRBJ2-1, the V gene TRBV6-1; the D gene is possibly TRBD2 (5 bases). Germline V CDR1 and CDR2: MNHNS, SASEGT. Trimming pared 2 bases from V and 11 bases from J, leaving 10 bases between. The CDR3 is made up of 12 amino acids. For the CDR3, the DNA is TGTGCCAGCAGTGAAAGGCCGGGGAAGCAGTTCTTC. Its protein is CASSERPGKQFF.

V is TRBV4-1 and J is TRBJ2-2, with 13 nucleotides matching TRBD2. The CDR3 is 16 amino acids. The V gene's germline CDR1 is MGHRA and CDR2 YSYEKL. With V trimmed by 2 bases and J by 6 bases, 3 bases remained unmatched. CDR3 DNA: TGCGCCAGCAGCCAAACTAGCGGGGGGGCGTCCGGGGAGCTGTTTTTT. Amino acids: CASSQTSGGASGELFF.

V and J are TRBV4-2 and TRBJ1-6; 7 bases agree with TRBD1. CDR1 is LGHNA and CDR2 is YNFKEQ in the germline V gene. The V gene end was trimmed by 0 bases and the J gene end by 6 bases; junction bases not matched to a gene: 5. The CDR3 spans 16 residues. CDR3 DNA: TGTGCCAGCAGCCAAGAGGGGGGACAGCCTAATTCACCCCTCCACTTT. Translating it yields CASSQEGGQPNSPLHF.

The chain couples TRBV11-3 to TRBJ1-5; TRBD1 agrees at 9 bases. This CDR3 region has 15 residues. CDR1 and CDR2 (germline): SGHNT, YENEEA. J gave up 1 base and V 5 bases, and 3 bases lay outside the gene matches. The CDR3 DNA follows: TGTGCCAGCAGCCGGGACAGGGCAAGCAATCAGCCCCAGCATTTT. It is translated as CASSRDRASNQPQHF.

CDR3 sequence: CASSLVGQGTAGYTF. The CDR3 DNA reads TGTGCCAGCAGCTTAGTGGGACAGGGAACCGCTGGCTACACCTTC. This chain joins TRBV7-9 and TRBJ1-2, with TRBD1 matching 9 bases. Germline CDR1 SEHNR, CDR2 FQNEAQ (reference sequence). The CDR3 has 15 residues. Germline trimming cut 1 base from V and 7 bases from J; bases unmatched to any gene: 7.

The V and J genes are TRBV7-2 and TRBJ2-6; a possible D gene is TRBD1 (6 bases). Germline CDR1 and CDR2: SGHTA and FQGNSA. V shed 4 bases and J shed 1 base, with 14 bases lying between them. This CDR3 has 17 amino acids. The CDR3 loop reads CASSSRGTGSGANVLTF. The CDR3 DNA reads as TGTGCCAGCAGCTCAAGAGGAACAGGGTCTGGGGCCAACGTCCTGACTTTC.

This clone was seen a handful of times. V is TRBV11-3 and J is TRBJ2-5, with a weak D call TRBD1 (6 bases). Germline values: CDR1 SGHNT, CDR2 YENEEA. V shed 5 bases and J shed 2 bases, with 15 bases lying between them. The CDR3 consists of 15 residues. The CDR3 DNA reads TGTGCCAGCAGCCCATCAGGGGCGGTACAAGAGACCCAGTACTTC. Its protein product is CASSPSGAVQETQYF.

This clone was counted only a few times. The CDR3 sequence: CASSLQGQGTDTQYF. The CDR3 DNA reads as TGTGCCAGCAGCTTACAGGGACAGGGCACAGATACGCAGTATTTT. This chain joins TRBV7-2 and TRBJ2-3, with 8 bases lining up with TRBD1. V lost 2 bases, J lost 1 base, and 2 bases stayed unmatched. The CDR3 is 15 amino acids. Germline CDR1 reads SGHTA; CDR2 reads FQGNSA.

The rearrangement joins TRBV14 to TRBJ1-1, with 8 bases matching TRBD1. With 1 base clipped from V and 7 bases from J, the junction kept 11 bases outside the gene matches. The CDR3 has 16 amino acids. CDR1 SGHDN and CDR2 FVKESK come from the germline V gene. The CDR3 reads CASSQVSGGGKFEAFF. CDR3 coding DNA: TGTGCCAGCAGCCAAGTCTCAGGGGGCGGAAAGTTTGAAGCTTTCTTT.

The genes are TRBV3-1 (or the pseudogene TRBV3-2) and TRBJ1-1; D not resolved. V lost 3 bases and J lost 6, with 20 bases in between. This CDR3 region has 16 residues. Germline CDR1 and CDR2: LGHDT and YNNKEL (reference sequence). This CDR3 reads CASSHWTSHRRSEAFF. CDR3 DNA sequence: TGTGCCAGCAGCCATTGGACTTCTCATAGGAGGTCTGAAGCTTTCTTT.